This T cell receptor beta chain was sequenced in a study of blood T cell repertoires in COVID-19. At the level of the study: Italy, Spain and the United States were the sources of the convalescent and acute COVID-19 samples. PBMCs, B-cell-depleted T cells, or T cells were the source of the cDNA or gDNA that made up the material.

Original data processing: Amplifying reference gene primers gave estimates of nucleated cell counts. Repertoires were generated with immunoSEQ multiplex PCR, while TCRdb's copy carries only in-frame clones and drops some. V and J calls and clone size are as listed in that table; D and trimming were resolved from the DNA. Of 150,000 to 200,000 clones listed, about 89% are singletons. CDR1 is SGHTA, CDR2 FQGNSA, per germline. Trimming took off 6 bases at V and 2 bases at J, with 17 bases between the two ends. The CDR3 runs to 15 residues. The clonotype comes from a man younger than 30 who had recovered from COVID-19. Sequences were obtained from peripheral blood. The chain uses TRBV7-2 and TRBJ2-7, with D possibly matching TRBD1 (5 bases). In DNA, the CDR3 is TGTGCCAGCAGGTCACCAGGGAACTCCCCCTACGAGCAGTACTTC. Its translation is CASRSPGNSPYEQYF.